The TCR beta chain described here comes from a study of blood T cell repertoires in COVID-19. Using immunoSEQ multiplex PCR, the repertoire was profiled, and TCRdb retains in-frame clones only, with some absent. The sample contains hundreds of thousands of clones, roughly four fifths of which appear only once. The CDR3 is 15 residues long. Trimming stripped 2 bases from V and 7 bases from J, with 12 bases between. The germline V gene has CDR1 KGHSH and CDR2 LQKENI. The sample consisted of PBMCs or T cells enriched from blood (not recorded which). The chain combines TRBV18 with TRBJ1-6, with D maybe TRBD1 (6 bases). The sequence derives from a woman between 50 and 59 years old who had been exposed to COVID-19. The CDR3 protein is CASSPNSGENSPLHF. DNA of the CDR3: TGTGCCAGCTCACCAAACTCAGGGGAAAATTCACCCCTCCACTTT.